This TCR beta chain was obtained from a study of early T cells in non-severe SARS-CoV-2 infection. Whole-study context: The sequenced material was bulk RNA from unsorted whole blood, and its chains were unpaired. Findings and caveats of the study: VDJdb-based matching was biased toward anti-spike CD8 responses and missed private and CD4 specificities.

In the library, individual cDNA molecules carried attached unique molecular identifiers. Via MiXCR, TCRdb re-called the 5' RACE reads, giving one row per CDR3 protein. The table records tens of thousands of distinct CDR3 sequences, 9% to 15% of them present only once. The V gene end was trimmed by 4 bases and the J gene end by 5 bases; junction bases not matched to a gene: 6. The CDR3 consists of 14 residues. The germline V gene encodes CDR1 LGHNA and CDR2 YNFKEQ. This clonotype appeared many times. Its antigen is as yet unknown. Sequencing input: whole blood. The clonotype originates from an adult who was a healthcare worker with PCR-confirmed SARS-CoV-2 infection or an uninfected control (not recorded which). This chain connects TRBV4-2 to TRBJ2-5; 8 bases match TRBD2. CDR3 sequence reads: CASSRSSGMETQYF. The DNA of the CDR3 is TGTGCCAGCAGCCGTAGTAGCGGGATGGAGACCCAGTACTTC.